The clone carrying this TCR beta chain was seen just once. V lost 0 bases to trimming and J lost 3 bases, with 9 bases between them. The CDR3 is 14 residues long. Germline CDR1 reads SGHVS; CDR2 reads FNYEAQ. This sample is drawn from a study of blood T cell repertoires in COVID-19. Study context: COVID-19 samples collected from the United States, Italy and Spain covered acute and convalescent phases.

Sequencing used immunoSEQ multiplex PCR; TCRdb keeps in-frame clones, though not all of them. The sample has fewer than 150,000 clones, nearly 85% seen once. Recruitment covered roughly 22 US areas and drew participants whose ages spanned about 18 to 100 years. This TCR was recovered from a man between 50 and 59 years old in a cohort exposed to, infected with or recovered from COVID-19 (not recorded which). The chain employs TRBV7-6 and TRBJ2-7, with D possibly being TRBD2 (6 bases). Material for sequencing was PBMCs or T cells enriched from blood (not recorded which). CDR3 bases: TGTGCCAGCAGCTTAGCTAGCGGTATCTACGAGCAGTACTTC. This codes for CASSLASGIYEQYF.